The clone carrying this T cell receptor (beta chain) showed up many times. Its matching antigen is unknown. The read comes to an end 3 residues before the CDR3 does, leaving the germline J gene to fill in the end. The CDR3 totals 16 residues. V was pared by 1 base and J by 2 bases, with 13 bases between. CDR1 is SGDLS, CDR2 YYNGEE, per germline. This table comes from immunoSEQ multiplex PCR, and its TCRdb copy is limited to in-frame clones, with some not included. The repertoire has 50,000 to 65,000 clones, none seen only once; the ten largest take about 1.5%. This entry comes from a study of T cell clonality in common variable immunodeficiency. Regarding the study as a whole: What drives increased CVID clonality needs T cell subpopulation sequencing. CVID subjects had higher TCRbeta clonality than healthy controls, most marked in about a third. Reportedly, TCR beta sequences from common variable immunodeficiency showed fewer deletions and N-nucleotide insertions.

This sequence joins TRBV9 and TRBJ2-1; D call uncertain. The sequencing input was peripheral blood mononuclear cells. This clonotype was sampled from a person aged 18-70 years in good health. The CDR3 is CASSVSGGFAYNEQFF. The CDR3 bases that were read are TGTGCCAGCAGCGTATCCGGCGGATTTGCCTACAATGAG.